This T cell receptor (beta chain) was identified during a study of blood T cell repertoires in COVID-19. Background on the study: Acute and convalescent COVID-19 specimens originated in the United States, Italy and Spain. From T cells, B-cell-depleted T cells, or PBMCs came the material, which was cDNA or gDNA.

There are a few counts of this clone. Original data processing: The assay estimated nucleated cells by amplifying reference gene primers. Repertoires were generated with immunoSEQ multiplex PCR, while TCRdb's copy carries only in-frame clones and drops some. The DNA gave D and trimming, while V, J and clone size come from that table. The sample shows just under 85,000 clones, around 84% of them seen only once. The junction had 3 bases not matched to a gene; V was cut back by 5 bases and J by 2 bases. The germline CDR1 and CDR2 sequences are SGHVS and FQNEAQ. The CDR3 length is 14 residues. V and J are TRBV7-8 and TRBJ1-5; TRBD1 aligns across 7 bases. The origin of this receptor is an elderly man with active or convalescent COVID-19. Source material: peripheral blood. The CDR3, as DNA: TGTGCCAGCAGCATAACAGGGGGCAATCAGCCCCAGCATTTT. It translates to CASSITGGNQPQHF.